This TCR beta chain came from a study of shared T cell receptors in the human thymus. Some clones are missing from TCRdb's copy, which holds only in-frame ones; the method was immunoSEQ multiplex PCR. The sample has hundreds of thousands of clones, roughly 86% seen once. CDR1 is KGHSH and CDR2 is LQKENI in the germline V gene. This CDR3 has 15 residues. The junction had 5 bases not matched to a gene; V was cut back by 3 bases and J by 2 bases. In addition, the sample was reused for a study of human thymus T cells. That study reports: Surgeons resected thymus tissue during corrective heart surgery.

This sequence originates from a boy under two years old with a congenital heart defect. V usage is TRBV18 and J usage is TRBJ2-7; TRBD2 matches at 9 bases. The sample comprised thymocytes. DNA of the CDR3: TGTGCCAGCTCACCCGGGCTAGCGGGGACCTACGAGCAGTACTTC. Its protein product is CASSPGLAGTYEQYF.